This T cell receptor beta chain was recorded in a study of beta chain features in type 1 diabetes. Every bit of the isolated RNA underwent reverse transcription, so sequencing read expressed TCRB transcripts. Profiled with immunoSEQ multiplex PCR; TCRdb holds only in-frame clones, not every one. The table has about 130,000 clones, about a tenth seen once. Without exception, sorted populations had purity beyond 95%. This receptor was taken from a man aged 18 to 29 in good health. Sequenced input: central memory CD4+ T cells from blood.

The CDR3 sequence is CASSPSPKQGATEAFF. The CDR3 region has the DNA TGTGCCAGCAGCCCCTCCCCCAAACAGGGGGCGACTGAAGCTTTCTTT. This chain connects TRBV9 to TRBJ1-1; the match to TRBD1 covers 9 bases. The junction had 12 bases not matched to a gene; V was cut back by 4 bases and J by 5 bases. The CDR3 has 16 residues. Germline CDR1 SGDLS, CDR2 YYNGEE.